What follows are 20 T cell receptor beta chains derived from one specimen sequenced in a study of identical twins (dated by TCRdb to about 2016). The library was built by means of 5' RACE. Sequencing used an Illumina HiSeq 2000. Clones were called with MiXCR by TCRdb after fastp trimmed the public reads at Q25, and only in-frame beta chains were retained. Under each unique CDR3 protein, matching rows form one entry showing the most common genes and DNA. The sample table shows 450,000 to 600,000 distinct CDR3 sequences, and 20% to 25% are seen once. The ten largest clonotypes hold 0.45% to 0.5% of the sample. The same sample was also studied in work on yellow fever vaccine responses in identical twins.

Sequenced: CD4+ T cells sorted from blood. Source of these receptors: a young woman in good health.

This clonotype was picked up a small number of times. The chain is built from TRBV6-2 or TRBV6-3 and TRBJ2-5; 7 nucleotides align to TRBD2. The junction had 13 bases not matched to a gene; V was cut back by 6 bases and J by 3 bases. CDR1 and CDR2 from the germline V gene are MNHEY and SVGEGT. The CDR3 totals 16 residues. CDR3: CASSPTGLVWEETQYF. The CDR3 DNA reads TGTGCCAGCAGCCCAACCGGACTAGTTTGGGAAGAGACCCAGTACTTC.

The DNA for the CDR3 is TGCAGTGCTATGAGGGGGGCCGGACTAGCGGGGATCAATGAGCAGTTCTTC. This sequence encodes CSAMRGAGLAGINEQFF. The chain combines TRBV20-1 with TRBJ2-1, with TRBD2 matching over 12 bases. The CDR3 is made up of 17 amino acids. Germline V CDR1 and CDR2: DFQATT, SNEGSKA (reference sequence). The trim removed 4 bases at V and 6 bases at J, leaving 13 bases unmatched.

This clonotype has just a few counts. The chain uses TRBV29-1 and TRBJ2-1, with a weak D call TRBD2 (7 bases). Germline V gene data show CDR1 as SQVTM and CDR2 as ANQGSEA. Trimming removed 8 bases from V and 5 bases from J, with 19 bases in between. The CDR3 spans 14 residues. CDR3 sequence (DNA): TGCAGCTCCCGGGGGCTAGCGGAAGACAATGAGCAGTTCTTC. It is translated as CSSRGLAEDNEQFF.

This rearrangement joins TRBV27 to TRBJ1-5; D remains ambiguous. The CDR3 contains 15 residues. Between the trimmed V and J ends, which lost 5 bases and 0 bases, there was a span of 11 bases. Germline V gene lookup returns CDR1 MNHEY and CDR2 SMNVEV (reference sequence). CDR3 bases: TGTGCCAGCAGTCGGTCGCGGCTTAGCAATCAGCCCCAGCATTTT. Its protein is CASSRSRLSNQPQHF.

The chain carries TRBV25-1 and TRBJ2-3, with D maybe TRBD2 (7 bases). V dropped 8 bases and J dropped 4 bases, with 19 bases sitting between them. Germline V CDR1 and CDR2: MGHDK, SYGVNS. CDR3 size: 15 residues. The CDR3 spells CASGRMGGRADTQYF. CDR3 bases: TGTGCCAGCGGCCGGATGGGGGGGCGCGCAGATACGCAGTATTTT.

A remark on this clonotype: This may be a read error: a much more frequent sequence differs by one nucleotide. The chain links TRBV28 to TRBJ2-7; 7 nucleotides align to TRBD1. V lost 6 bases to trimming and J lost 1 base; unmatched junction nucleotides: 3. This CDR3 spans 13 amino acids. Germline V CDR1 and CDR2: MDHEN, SYDVKM. CDR3: CASRGQRSYEQYF. For the CDR3, the DNA is TGTGCCAGCAGGGGACAGAGGTCCTACGAGCAGTACTTC.

This clonotype was seen only a few times. The chain carries TRBV6-1 and TRBJ1-3; D may be TRBD1 (5 bases). Germline CDR1 MNHNS, CDR2 SASEGT. The CDR3 runs to 14 residues. V was clipped by 8 bases and J by 0 bases, with 11 bases between them. CDR3 region: CASWRGSSGNTIYF. The CDR3 DNA reads TGTGCCAGCTGGCGGGGGTCCTCTGGAAACACCATATATTTT.

The chain is built from TRBV10-3 and TRBJ2-1; no definite D call. Germline V gene lookup returns CDR1 ENHRY and CDR2 SYGVKD. The CDR3 is made up of 15 amino acids. V shed 0 bases and J shed 6 bases, with 12 bases lying between them. The CDR3 region is CAISESLDTRNEQFF. Written as DNA, the CDR3 is TGTGCCATCAGTGAGTCGTTAGACACCCGCAATGAGCAGTTCTTC.

This clonotype has more than one count but fewer than ten. The rearrangement joins TRBV10-2 to TRBJ2-2; D is uncertain. Deletions cut 0 bases from V and 6 bases from J, with 5 bases between. Germline-derived CDR1 and CDR2 are WSHSY and SAAADI. This CDR3 spans 13 amino acids. The CDR3 sequence is CASSESKSGELFF. In DNA form, the CDR3 reads TGCGCCAGCAGTGAGTCGAAGTCCGGGGAGCTGTTTTTT.

In DNA form, the CDR3 reads TGTGCCAGCAGCCCCATGGAAGGCGGTTTATCCACCGGGGAGCTGTTTTTT. Translated: CASSPMEGGLSTGELFF. The chain employs TRBV3-1 and TRBJ2-2; D remains ambiguous. The length of the CDR3 is 17 residues. Between the trimmed V and J ends, which lost 4 bases and 4 bases, there was a span of 19 bases. Germline-derived CDR1 and CDR2 are LGHDT and YNNKEL (reference sequence).

This chain joins TRBV10-3 and TRBJ2-5; possibly TRBD1 or TRBD2 for D (5 bases each). This CDR3 is built from 16 residues. V lost 2 bases and J 2 bases, leaving 15 bases between the germline ends. Germline CDR1 is ENHRY and CDR2 is SYGVKD. The CDR3 nucleotides are TGTGCCATCAGTGAGAAAGAAGGGACCCGACAAGAGACCCAGTACTTC. It codes for CAISEKEGTRQETQYF.

This clonotype was found many times. V usage is TRBV12-3 or TRBV12-4 and J usage is TRBJ2-7; D not certain. The CDR3 spans 11 residues. V lost 7 bases and J 2 bases, leaving 6 bases between the germline ends. CDR3 nucleotides: TGTGCCAGCACCCCGGCCTACGAGCAGTACTTC. It specifies CASTPAYEQYF.

This rearrangement joins TRBV12-3 or TRBV12-4 to TRBJ2-3, with 7 bases that match TRBD2. The CDR3 has 15 amino acids. V lost 7 bases, J lost 1 base, and 8 bases stayed unmatched. CDR3 nucleotide sequence: TGTGCCAGCAACCCCTGGAGCGGGGGCACAGATACGCAGTATTTT. Translation gives CASNPWSGGTDTQYF.

J is TRBJ2-3 and V is TRBV5-1; maybe TRBD2 (6 bases). Germline loops: CDR1 SGHRS, CDR2 YFSETQ. The CDR3 has 14 residues. V was clipped by 5 bases and J by 0 bases, with 10 bases between them. As DNA, the CDR3 is TGCGCCAGCAGGGAGAGCGGGAGCACAGATACGCAGTATTTT. As protein: CASRESGSTDTQYF.

The table lists this clonotype with a few counts. V gene TRBV25-1 combines with J gene TRBJ1-1; no clear D. This CDR3 has 16 residues. V shed 4 bases and J shed 0 bases, with 15 bases lying between them. In germline, CDR1 is MGHDK, CDR2 SYGVNS. The CDR3 sequence: CASSGEIGQLNTEAFF. CDR3 bases: TGTGCCAGCAGTGGAGAGATCGGGCAGTTGAACACTGAAGCTTTCTTT.

This clonotype was seen only a few times. The chain has TRBV7-2 and TRBJ2-3; the D gene is possibly TRBD2 (5 bases). CDR1 SGHTA and CDR2 FQGNSA come from the germline V gene. Trimming removed 1 base at V and 0 bases at J, with 14 bases between. This CDR3 comprises 17 residues. DNA of the CDR3: TGTGCCAGCAGCTTAGTTTTAGTCAGGACTAGCACAGATACGCAGTATTTT. This sequence encodes CASSLVLVRTSTDTQYF.

The genes are TRBV5-1 and TRBJ1-2, with 11 bases identical to TRBD1. The CDR3 runs to 16 residues. CDR1 SGHRS and CDR2 YFSETQ come from the germline V gene. Trimming removed 2 bases from V and 1 base from J; junction bases left unmatched: 4. The CDR3, as DNA: TGCGCCAGCAGCTTACGGACAGGGGGCGATAACTATGGCTACACCTTC. Translation: CASSLRTGGDNYGYTF. Combining the CDR3 with reference TRBV5-1 and TRBJ1-2 gives the whole variable domain KAGVTQTPRYLIKTRGQQVTLSCSPISGHRSVSWYQQTPGQGLQFLFEYFSETQRNKGNFPGRFSGRQFSNSRSEMNVSTLELGDSALYLCASSLRTGGDNYGYTFGSGTRLTVV.

The chain recombines TRBV20-1 with TRBJ1-1; D is unclear. The germline V gene encodes CDR1 DFQATT and CDR2 SNEGSKA (reference sequence). The ends were cut back, 3 bases at V and 6 bases at J, with 8 bases in the middle. The CDR3 spans 11 residues. The CDR3, as DNA: TGCAGTGCTAGGTGGGAGGCTGAAGCTTTCTTT. Its protein is CSARWEAEAFF.

This chain uses TRBV10-3 with TRBJ1-6; TRBD1 matches 7 bases. CDR3 length: 15 residues. V lost 2 bases and J lost 2; bases outside the gene matches: 0. CDR1 and CDR2 from the germline V gene are ENHRY and SYGVKD. DNA for the CDR3: TGTGCCATCAGTGAGAGGGGGCCCTATAATTCACCCCTCCACTTT. Translation: CAISERGPYNSPLHF.

V usage is TRBV19 and J usage is TRBJ2-2; TRBD1 agrees at 8 bases. The V gene end was trimmed by 4 bases and the J gene end by 7 bases; junction bases not matched to a gene: 8. Germline loops: CDR1 LNHDA, CDR2 SQIVND (reference sequence). The CDR3 is made up of 15 amino acids. CDR3 amino acids: CASSRDRGGNGELFF. The CDR3 bases are TGTGCCAGTAGTAGAGACAGGGGCGGGAACGGGGAGCTGTTTTTT.